The rows below give T cell receptor beta chains drawn from one sample of a study of graft-versus-host responses after intestinal transplantation. Measured with immunoSEQ multiplex PCR; TCRdb has only the in-frame clones, and not every one. The sample includes 30,000 to 45,000 clones, roughly 93% seen only once; the top ten take under 25%. These receptors lack a known antigen. Material: unstimulated CD8+ T cells sorted from spleen or lymph node cells, obtained before transplant. Source of these receptors: a human donor who was the organ donor for an intestinal transplant. Each CDR3 is given with its conserved first and last residue. The order of the fields is clone size, CDR3 length, V gene, D gene, J gene, CDR3 DNA, CDR3 protein. D genes are given only for firm matches. The listing skips clone size in some rows; elsewhere it reads once, few, many or a size class.

-	14	TRBV4-1	-	TRBJ1-2	TGCGCCAGCAGCCAAGTTGGTTGGGCATATGGCTACACCTTC	CASSQVGWAYGYTF
-	11	TRBV10-3	-	TRBJ2-7	TGTGCCATCAGCGGACATGACGAGCAGTACTTC	CAISGHDEQYF
-	14	TRBV7-2	TRBD2	TRBJ2-7	TGTGCCAGCGCGGCAGCGGGAGAAGGGTACGAGCAGTACTTC	CASAAAGEGYEQYF
-	12	TRBV11-2	-	TRBJ2-7	TGTGCCAGCAGCCCGACCCTCTACGAGCAGTACTTC	CASSPTLYEQYF
-	13	TRBV2	TRBD2	TRBJ2-4	TGTGCCAGCAGTGAGGGAGGGGTGGACATTCAGTACTTC	CASSEGGVDIQYF
few	13	TRBV7-9	-	TRBJ2-7	TGTGCCAGCAGCTCCGGGACTGACTACGAGCAGTACTTC	CASSSGTDYEQYF
-	13	TRBV6-5	-	TRBJ2-7	TGTGCCAGCATAGGTGGGACGGGATACGAGCAGTACTTC	CASIGGTGYEQYF
-	14	TRBV28	TRBD1	TRBJ1-2	TGTGCCAGCACCGATATGACAGGGAACTATGGCTACACCTTC	CASTDMTGNYGYTF
-	14	TRBV6-5	-	TRBJ2-1	TGTGCCAGCAGTTACTGGCGAGCCAACAATGAGCAGTTCTTC	CASSYWRANNEQFF
-	16	TRBV19	TRBD1	TRBJ1-2	TGTGCCAGTACCCCTATAGGGACAGGGCCTGACTATGGCTACACCTTC	CASTPIGTGPDYGYTF
-	14	TRBV7-9	TRBD1	TRBJ1-1	TGTGCCAGCAGCTCGGGACAGCAGAACACTGAAGCTTTCTTT	CASSSGQQNTEAFF
-	16	TRBV27	TRBD2	TRBJ2-1	TGTGCCAGCATCCCGACTAGCGGGAGATCCTACAATGAGCAGTTCTTC	CASIPTSGRSYNEQFF
-	14	TRBV9	TRBD1	TRBJ1-1	TGTGCCAGCAGCCCGAGACAGGGGATCACTGAAGCTTTCTTT	CASSPRQGITEAFF
once	14	TRBV4-1	-	TRBJ1-1	TGCGCCAGCAGCCTCTGGGGCAAGAACACTGAAGCTTTCTTT	CASSLWGKNTEAFF
once	12	TRBV29-1	-	TRBJ2-7	TGCAGCGTTGGGGACGGATCCTACGAGCAGTACTTC	CSVGDGSYEQYF
-	18	TRBV9	TRBD2	TRBJ2-1	TGTGCCAGCAGCAGGACTAGCGGGGCGTTAAGCTCCTACAATGAGCAGTTCTTC	CASSRTSGALSSYNEQFF
-	15	TRBV4-3	-	TRBJ1-1	TGCGCCAGCAGCCGTCTTGCGGGCCCCGGAGGGGGAGCTTTCTTT	CASSRLAGPGGGAFF
-	15	TRBV7-6	TRBD2	TRBJ2-1	TGTGCCAGCAGCTTACTAGCGGGAGGGCTCAATGAGCAGTTCTTC	CASSLLAGGLNEQFF
-	16	TRBV29-1	TRBD2	TRBJ2-7	TGCAGCGTTGAAGATCATCTCAACGGGAGGCCCTACGAGCAGTACTTC	CSVEDHLNGRPYEQYF
-	15	TRBV19	-	TRBJ2-7	TGTGCCAGTAGTAGCGACGCAGGGGCAACCTACGAGCAGTACTTC	CASSSDAGATYEQYF
once	12	TRBV7-8	-	TRBJ2-7	TGTGCCAGCAGCTTAGACCATCGCGAGCAGTACTTC	CASSLDHREQYF
-	14	TRBV6-6	-	TRBJ2-7	TGTGCCAGCAGTTCCGTGGATAGCTTGGTCGAGCAGTACTTC	CASSSVDSLVEQYF
-	14	TRBV7-6	-	TRBJ2-7	TGTGCCAGCAGCTTTGGCAGGGGAGGCTACGAGCAGTACTTC	CASSFGRGGYEQYF
-	15	TRBV13	TRBD1	TRBJ1-2	TGTGCCAGCAGCCTTAGGGACAGAGGATTCTATGGCTACACCTTC	CASSLRDRGFYGYTF
-	15	TRBV19	TRBD1	TRBJ1-5	TGTGCCAGTAGTATTGTACAGGGGGGTATTCAGCCCCAGCATTTT	CASSIVQGGIQPQHF
-	14	TRBV9	-	TRBJ2-7	TGTGCCAGCAGCGTAGCCCAGGCCTCCTACGAGCAGTACTTC	CASSVAQASYEQYF
once	13	TRBV15	-	TRBJ1-5	TGTGCCACCAGCAGAGACAGGGGTCAGCCCCAGCATTTT	CATSRDRGQPQHF
-	14	TRBV9	TRBD2	TRBJ2-7	TGTGCCAGCAGCGTAACGGGAGGACCGTACGAGCAGTACTTC	CASSVTGGPYEQYF
-	19	TRBV15	-	TRBJ2-3	TGTGCCACCAGCAGAGATTCCCCCCCAGACAGGATTTCCACAGATACGCAGTATTTT	CATSRDSPPDRISTDTQYF
-	15	TRBV28	TRBD2	TRBJ2-1	TGTGCCAGCAGTTTACTAGCGGGAACCTACAATGAGCAGTTCTTC	CASSLLAGTYNEQFF
-	13	TRBV6-6	TRBD1	TRBJ2-3	TGTGCCAGCAAACCCACAGGGGCAGATACGCAGTATTTT	CASKPTGADTQYF
-	19	TRBV4-2	-	TRBJ2-3	TGTGCCAGCAGCGTAGACAGAGGAAGGGGGGCTCTTAGCACAGATACGCAGTATTTT	CASSVDRGRGALSTDTQYF